This TCR beta chain stems from a study of breast tumors, draining lymph nodes, adjacent tissues. Study-wide results and caveats: Tumors had less TCR diversity than lymph nodes, more than nontumor tissue.

Axillary draining lymph nodes of breast cancer patients supplied the node samples. Trimming cost V 5 bases and J 3 bases; bases outside gene matches: 8. The CDR3 is made up of 16 amino acids. Germline assignment: CDR1 SGHVS and CDR2 FQNEAQ. This clonotype was seen many times. Its antigen is unknown. From the multiplex PCR reads, TCRdb called clonotypes with MiXCR, one entry per CDR3 protein. The table has some 170,000 distinct CDR3 sequences, approximately 30% seen once. Sequencing input: axillary lymph node tissue. This receptor was taken from a female donor with breast cancer. Some clones in this sample may be carry-over from other donors' samples. The chain employs TRBV7-8 and TRBJ2-3; the match to TRBD2 covers 10 bases. The CDR3 DNA is TGTGCCAGCAGCCGCAGCGGGAGGGCCGAGACAGATACGCAGTATTTT. Protein: CASSRSGRAETDTQYF.